The 18 T cell receptor beta chains listed next were all sequenced from one sample in a study of T cells after posttransplantation cyclophosphamide (TCRdb year 2016). Library construction relied on the immunoSEQ multiplex PCR assay. TCRdb holds this immuneACCESS table with in-frame rearrangements only. Some clones are missing; in checked studies, unresolved V genes explain under half, and the rest has no known cause. The data for this sample show 25,000 to 30,000 clones, each detected more than once. The top ten clonotypes cover around 2.5% of the sample. Specimen: PBMCs. The receptors here all came from a woman aged 55-70 years in good health, CMV-negative, and a related stem cell transplant donor.

This clone was counted at least ten times. The rearrangement joins TRBV11-2 to TRBJ1-1; D is perhaps TRBD1 (6 bases). Trimming removed 5 bases at V and 2 bases at J, with 9 bases between. The CDR3 runs 13 residues. The germline V gene has CDR1 SGHAT and CDR2 FQNNGV. The CDR3 loop is CASSPTGNTEAFF. The CDR3 region has the DNA TGTGCCAGCAGCCCGACAGGTAACACTGAAGCTTTCTTT. The whole variable domain, remainder taken from reference TRBV11-2 and TRBJ1-1, is EAGVAQSPRYKIIEKRQSVAFWCNPISGHATLYWYQQILGQGPKLLIQFQNNGVVDDSQLPKDRFSAERLKGVDSTLKIQPAKLEDSAVYLCASSPTGNTEAFFGQGTRLTVV.

In this sample, this clone turned up many times. This sequence joins TRBV12-3 or TRBV12-4 and TRBJ2-7; a possible D gene is TRBD1 (6 bases). Trimming shortened V by 3 bases and J by 3 bases, and 12 bases separated the two germline ends. The CDR3 loop spans 14 amino acids. The CDR3 nucleotides read TGTGCCAGCAGTTTCCGGGACATCCTCTACGAGCAGTACTTC. Amino acid sequence: CASSFRDILYEQYF.

In its sample, this clone was seen many times. The chain recombines TRBV7-9 with TRBJ2-5; 7 positions match TRBD2. V lost 4 bases and J lost 2; bases outside the gene matches: 10. Germline assignment: CDR1 SEHNR and CDR2 FQNEAQ (reference sequence). The CDR3 totals 16 residues. The DNA of the CDR3 is TGTGCCAGCAGCTCCAATGGGATCGGGGGGCAAGAGACCCAGTACTTC. Its protein is CASSSNGIGGQETQYF.

The sample holds many counts of this clone. The chain joins TRBV6-2 or TRBV6-3 to TRBJ1-5; 11 nucleotides align to TRBD1. Trimming at V came to 5 bases and at J to 5 bases, leaving 2 bases not matched to a gene. Germline CDR1 reads MNHEY; CDR2 reads SVGEGT. CDR3 length: 14 residues. CDR3: CASSGTGGYQPQHF. The CDR3 bases are TGTGCCAGCAGTGGGACAGGGGGTTATCAGCCCCAGCATTTT.

The genes are TRBV12-3 or TRBV12-4 and TRBJ2-2, with TRBD2 matching 10 bases. J lost 6 bases, V lost 4 bases, and 8 bases had no gene match. The CDR3 loop spans 16 amino acids. The CDR3, as DNA: TGTGCCAGCAGTTCCAGCGGGGGGGCCAGGGCCGGGGAGCTGTTTTTT. This encodes CASSSSGGARAGELFF.

This clone was counted at least ten times. CDR3 in DNA: TGTGCCTGGAGTTGGGACAGGGAATATAGGGCCCTCCACTTT. Its protein is CAWSWDREYRALHF. The chain joins TRBV30 to TRBJ1-6; TRBD1 aligns across 9 bases. This CDR3 region has 14 residues. Germline V CDR1 and CDR2: GTSNPN, SVGIG (reference sequence). J gave up 14 bases and V 2 bases, and 10 bases lay outside the gene matches.

This clone was detected ten times or more. CDR3 protein: CASSQEYRDFGNEQFF. The DNA for the CDR3 is TGCGCCAGCAGCCAAGAATACCGGGACTTCGGCAATGAGCAGTTCTTC. The chain uses TRBV4-1 and TRBJ2-1; tentatively, D is TRBD2 (6 bases). Trimming shortened V by 0 bases and J by 6 bases, and 15 bases separated the two germline ends. Germline assignment: CDR1 MGHRA and CDR2 YSYEKL. CDR3 length equals 16 residues.

This clone appeared many times. The chain employs TRBV28 and TRBJ2-2; TRBD2 matches 10 bases. The CDR3 length is 14 residues. The V and J ends lost 6 bases and 2 bases, in that order; junction bases with no gene match: 0. The germline gives CDR1 MDHEN, CDR2 SYDVKM. CDR3 nucleotides: TGTGCCAGCAGACTAGCGGGAAACACCGGGGAGCTGTTTTTT. As protein: CASRLAGNTGELFF.

This clone showed up many times. V gene TRBV12-3 or TRBV12-4 combines with J gene TRBJ1-2; tentative D call: TRBD1 (5 bases). The CDR3 is 14 residues long. V shed 8 bases and J shed 8 bases, with 21 bases lying between them. The chain's CDR3 is CASSPYGHGGGYTF. As DNA, the CDR3 is TGTGCCAGCTCCCCGTACGGCCACGGGGGAGGCTACACCTTC.

This clone was recorded at least ten times. The V call is TRBV6-1, the J call TRBJ1-1, with TRBD1 identical over 10 bases. V trimming: 3 bases; J trimming: 7 bases; junction bases outside the gene matches: 5. CDR3 size: 14 residues. Germline CDR1 reads MNHNS; CDR2 reads SASEGT. The CDR3 DNA sequence: TGTGCCAGCAGTGATACGGGACAGGGGTTTGAAGCTTTCTTT. This translates into CASSDTGQGFEAFF.

This clone was counted at least ten times. The rearrangement links TRBV6-5 to TRBJ2-1; 7 bases are a match to TRBD2. Germline assignment: CDR1 MNHEY and CDR2 SVGAGI. V lost 6 bases to trimming and J lost 4 bases; unmatched junction nucleotides: 9. The CDR3 loop spans 15 amino acids. CDR3 nucleotide sequence: TGTGCCAGCAGGGGGAGGGGAGGTAAATACAATGAGCAGTTCTTC. Translated: CASRGRGGKYNEQFF.

In this sample, this clone turned up many times. The chain recombines TRBV19 with TRBJ2-7; TRBD1 is a possible D gene (5 bases). Trimming left V 4 bases short and J 3 bases short, with 7 bases between. From germline, CDR1 is LNHDA and CDR2 SQIVND (reference sequence). CDR3 length: 12 amino acids. The CDR3 nucleotides are TGTGCCAGTAGTACCCAGGGCTACGAGCAGTACTTC. It codes for CASSTQGYEQYF.

There are many counts of this clone. J is TRBJ1-1 and V is TRBV9; weak D call: TRBD1 (5 bases). V lost 4 bases and J lost 7, with 17 bases in between. CDR1 is SGDLS, CDR2 YYNGEE, per germline. This CDR3 is built from 14 residues. The DNA of the CDR3 is TGTGCCAGCAGCCCCAGGGTTACAGCCGTTGAAGCTTTCTTT. Translated, it gives CASSPRVTAVEAFF.

This clone came up many times. One end of the junction is discordant with germline, which a read error may explain. The chain combines TRBV15 with TRBJ1-1; D might be TRBD1 (5 bases). This CDR3 spans 13 amino acids. Germline loops: CDR1 LNHNV, CDR2 YYDKDF (reference sequence). The CDR3 reads CATSWDKDTEAFF. The CDR3 DNA follows: TGTGCCACCAGCTGGGATAAGGACACAGAAGCTTTCTTT.

There are many counts of this clone. The V gene is TRBV18, the J gene TRBJ2-2; 7 bases fit TRBD2. CDR1 KGHSH and CDR2 LQKENI come from the germline V gene. The V gene end was trimmed by 6 bases and the J gene end by 4 bases; junction bases not matched to a gene: 5. CDR3 length: 14 amino acids. The CDR3 is CASSGGTSTGELFF. The CDR3 region has the DNA TGTGCCAGCTCCGGGGGGACGAGCACCGGGGAGCTGTTTTTT.

There are many counts of this clone. The chain joins TRBV6-6 to TRBJ1-2, with 7 bases that match TRBD1. V gave up 6 bases and J gave up 8 bases; unmatched junction bases: 9. This CDR3 has 13 residues. Germline assignment: CDR1 MNHNY and CDR2 SVGAGI (reference sequence). The CDR3, as DNA: TGTGCCAGCAGCCCTACAGGGGCCGTAGGCTACACCTTC. Translation: CASSPTGAVGYTF.

This clone came up many times. This rearrangement joins TRBV18 to TRBJ2-7; no definite D call. The CDR3 is made up of 12 amino acids. From germline, CDR1 is KGHSH and CDR2 LQKENI. V was trimmed by 3 bases and J by 5 bases, leaving 8 bases between them. This CDR3 is CASSPGIHEQYF. The CDR3 nucleotides read TGTGCCAGCTCACCCGGTATCCACGAGCAGTACTTC.

Many counts were recorded for this clone. The rearrangement joins TRBV11-3 to TRBJ1-5, with D possibly being TRBD1 (6 bases). The germline V and J ends were trimmed by 4 bases and 0 bases, with 13 bases remaining between them. Germline V gene lookup returns CDR1 SGHNT and CDR2 YENEEA. CDR3 size: 16 residues. Here the CDR3 reads CASSSGDKYSNQPQHF. The CDR3 coding sequence is TGTGCCAGCAGCTCTGGGGACAAATATAGCAATCAGCCCCAGCATTTT.